A selection of T cell receptor beta chains follows, all from one sample in a study of T cells in narcolepsy. Using immunoSEQ multiplex PCR, the repertoire was profiled, and TCRdb retains in-frame clones only, with some absent. Of about 30,000 clones in the sample, approximately 83% were seen once. Sequences were obtained from CD45RA- memory CD4+ T cells from PBMCs. The receptors originated from a human donor with narcolepsy. Each CDR3 is given without its conserved first and last residue. The order of the fields is J gene, V gene, CDR3 protein.

>TRBJ1-3|TRBV6-5
ASTTTENSGNTIY
>TRBJ2-7|TRBV11-3
ASSYAGGNYEQY
>TRBJ1-6|TRBV19
ASRAPSGAGGSPLH
>TRBJ2-1|TRBV6-1
ANSRGMNEQF
>TRBJ1-5|TRBV7-2
ASSVRGNQPQH
>TRBJ2-7|TRBV18
ASSPPLGGPYEQY
>TRBJ1-2|TRBV6-1
ASSEEWFGRELTNYGYT
>TRBJ2-5|TRBV28
ASSLESPGTQY
>TRBJ2-7|TRBV18
ASSPVGQGSGEQY
>TRBJ1-5|TRBV7-6
APHRRPPQH
>TRBJ2-7|TRBV7-2
ASSSTSGGPPYEQY
>TRBJ2-5|TRBV2
ASNRDRGQVETQY
>TRBJ1-2|TRBV7-2
ASSLGRGREGYT
>TRBJ1-1|TRBV28
ASSRGGYGTEAF
>TRBJ2-7|TRBV2
ASSGMGGAFSSYEQY
>TRBJ2-5|TRBV7-2
ASSLGTTETQY
>TRBJ1-1|TRBV13
ASSLKAMNTEAF
>TRBJ2-3|TRBV10-3
AISESDRGATDTQY
>TRBJ1-4|TRBV6-1
ASSEGWGGKLF
>TRBJ2-3|TRBV10-3
AISEAGSSTDTQY